The 14 T cell receptor beta chains below all came from one sample that was sequenced in a study of T-cell reconstitution after alpha-beta-depleted transplantation in children. Unique molecular identifiers were incorporated when the TCRbeta library was constructed. TCRdb re-derived calls from the PCR reads in MiXCR, one entry per CDR3 protein. The profile covers approximately 210,000 distinct CDR3 sequences, with roughly a sixth appearing a single time and 40% to 50% taken by the ten largest. The specimen was PBMCs, mostly from graft donor cells, collected 360 days after TCRalphabeta/CD19-depleted stem cell transplant. The origin of the receptors is a male patient aged 2 to 9 who had a stem cell transplant for acute lymphoblastic leukemia, so the T cells may come from the graft donor.

The chain employs TRBV7-6 and TRBJ2-3; D is ambiguous. This CDR3 comprises 13 residues. Looked up from germline, CDR1 is SGHVS and CDR2 is FNYEAQ. Trimming left V 3 bases short and J 6 bases short, with 10 bases between. CDR3 sequence: CASSLGFVDTQYF. The CDR3 DNA follows: TGTGCCAGCAGCTTGGGGTTCGTGGATACGCAGTATTTT.

The rearrangement links TRBV21-1 to TRBJ1-2. TRBV21-1 represents a pseudogene. The CDR3 totals 12 residues. CDR3 amino acids: CASSKPFCGYTF. The CDR3 DNA follows: TGTGCCAGCAGCAAACCCTTCTGTGGCTACACCTTC.

The chain has TRBV7-6 and TRBJ2-6, with D unresolved. V was cut by 2 bases and J by 0 bases, with 17 bases left in between. Germline CDR1 is SGHVS and CDR2 is FNYEAQ. The length of the CDR3 is 19 residues. The DNA of the CDR3 is TGTGCCAGCAGCTTATCCCCCCAGGACCACTACTCTGGGGCCAACGTCCTGACTTTC. It is translated as CASSLSPQDHYSGANVLTF.

The chain carries TRBV7-2 and TRBJ2-2; 10 bases align to TRBD2. Trimming cost V 4 bases and J 5 bases; bases outside gene matches: 4. Looked up from germline, CDR1 is SGHTA and CDR2 is FQGNSA. This CDR3 has 15 amino acids. The chain's CDR3 is CASSSSGGLTGELFF. The CDR3 nucleotides are TGTGCCAGCAGCTCTAGCGGGGGCCTGACCGGGGAGCTGTTTTTT.

This clonotype came up many times. The V gene is TRBV7-2, the J gene TRBJ2-2, with D tentatively TRBD2 (6 bases). The germline V gene encodes CDR1 SGHTA and CDR2 FQGNSA. The length of the CDR3 is 14 residues. The V and J ends lost 5 bases and 4 bases respectively, with 11 bases between them. CDR3 sequence (DNA): TGTGCCAGCAGCCTCGGGACTCCCACCGGGGAGCTGTTTTTT. Translating gives CASSLGTPTGELFF.

This clonotype has more than one count but fewer than ten. The chain recombines TRBV12-3 or TRBV12-4 with TRBJ2-4; no clear D. V lost 5 bases, J lost 1 base, and 12 bases lay in between. This CDR3 contains 15 residues. The CDR3 DNA is TGTGCCAGCAGTGTCCGACCCGGGGCCAAAAACATTCAGTACTTC. This encodes CASSVRPGAKNIQYF.

By its share, this clonotype is medium-sized. V usage is TRBV15 and J usage is TRBJ2-7; D is unclear. The CDR3 has 18 amino acids. The germline gives CDR1 LNHNV, CDR2 YYDKDF (reference sequence). The germline V and J ends were trimmed by 0 bases and 4 bases, with 22 bases remaining between them. The CDR3 sequence: CATSRDAGIKGIQYEQYF. CDR3 nucleotide sequence: TGTGCCACCAGCAGAGACGCCGGAATTAAGGGTATACAGTACGAGCAGTACTTC.

This clonotype was seen many times. The gene calls are TRBV12-3 or TRBV12-4 and TRBJ2-5; D unresolved. V dropped 3 bases and J dropped 1 base, with 15 bases sitting between them. The CDR3 is 16 residues long. The CDR3 DNA reads as TGTGCCAGCAGTTTTTCTACAATTTTTGGCCAAGAGACCCAGTACTTC. The encoded protein is CASSFSTIFGQETQYF.

The sample holds one count of this clonotype. The V gene is TRBV7-9, the J gene TRBJ1-1, with D maybe TRBD1 (6 bases). Germline CDR1 and CDR2: SEHNR and FQNEAQ (reference sequence). The CDR3 covers 16 residues. The V gene lost 4 bases and the J gene lost 1 base, with 16 bases spanning the gap. CDR3 DNA sequence: TGTGCCAGCAGCTCGGTACAGGGAATGTGGAACACTGAAGCTTTCTTT. It encodes CASSSVQGMWNTEAFF.

This clonotype showed up many times. The CDR3 sequence is CASSLRARTSGIPIRYEQYF. The DNA for the CDR3 is TGCGCCAGCAGCTTGCGTGCCCGGACTAGCGGGATCCCTATAAGATACGAGCAGTACTTC. The V and J genes are TRBV5-1 and TRBJ2-7; 12 bases agree with TRBD2. Germline trimming cut 1 base from V and 4 bases from J; bases unmatched to any gene: 18. The CDR3 is 20 amino acids. Per germline, CDR1 SGHRS and CDR2 YFSETQ.

In this sample, this clonotype turned up a few times. The junction does not match germline at one end; this may be a read error. The chain combines TRBV3-1 with TRBJ1-2; D is possibly TRBD1 (5 bases). CDR1 and CDR2 (germline): LGHDT, YNNKEL (reference sequence). This CDR3 comprises 12 residues. The CDR3 loop is CASSQLSRDLSF. The CDR3 DNA sequence: TGTGCCAGCAGCCAATTAAGTCGGGACCTGAGCTTC.

This clonotype was observed many times. The V and J genes are TRBV20-1 and TRBJ1-6; D is unresolved. CDR3 length: 16 residues. Germline CDR1 DFQATT, CDR2 SNEGSKA (reference sequence). The germline V and J ends were trimmed by 6 bases and 0 bases, with 15 bases remaining between them. The CDR3: CSAKGFSSSYNSPLHF. The CDR3 coding sequence is TGCAGTGCCAAGGGCTTCTCAAGCTCCTATAATTCACCCCTCCACTTT.

This clonotype was observed a handful of times. The V gene is TRBV15, the J gene TRBJ2-3; TRBD1 or TRBD2 may be the D gene (5 bases each). This CDR3 contains 16 residues. Germline V gene data show CDR1 as LNHNV and CDR2 as YYDKDF (reference sequence). V was cut by 3 bases and J by 6 bases, with 19 bases left in between. The chain's CDR3 is CATSRLDGGEGDTQYF. The CDR3, as DNA: TGTGCCACCAGCAGGCTAGACGGAGGAGAGGGGGATACGCAGTATTTT.

This clonotype was seen a handful of times. V usage is TRBV5-4 and J usage is TRBJ2-3; 8 positions agree with TRBD2. The CDR3 has 14 residues. The V segment lost 7 bases and the J segment 3 bases; nucleotides outside the gene matches: 7. The germline gives CDR1 SGHNT, CDR2 YYREEE (reference sequence). CDR3 sequence reads: CASRTGGGTDTQYF. Here the CDR3 DNA reads TGTGCCAGCCGGACGGGGGGGGGAACAGATACGCAGTATTTT.